A single sample gave rise to the 32 T cell receptor beta chains below, sequenced in a study of OX40 agonist ivuxolimab in advanced cancers. Sequenced by immunoSEQ multiplex PCR; TCRdb stores in-frame clones only, minus some. The data contain 65,000 to 95,000 clones, more than 75% of them singletons. The sample here was CD4+ or CD8+ T cells sorted from blood, taken in a trial of the OX40 agonist ivuxolimab. Receptors were obtained from an adult with an advanced solid tumor such as melanoma, head and neck, liver or kidney cancer.

The chain uses TRBV7-2 and TRBJ2-5; 12 bases agree with TRBD2. With 6 bases clipped from V and 5 bases from J, the junction kept 7 bases outside the gene matches. The CDR3 extends over 15 amino acids. Germline V gene data show CDR1 as SGHTA and CDR2 as FQGNSA. The CDR3 sequence: CASSMTSGGGETQYF. CDR3 coding DNA: TGTGCCAGCAGTATGACTAGCGGGGGAGGGGAGACCCAGTACTTC.

This clone was recorded once. The V gene is TRBV10-2, the J gene TRBJ2-7; D tentatively reads TRBD1 or TRBD2 (5 bases each). Germline V gene lookup returns CDR1 WSHSY and CDR2 SAAADI. CDR3 length: 13 amino acids. Trimming pared 5 bases from V and 5 bases from J, leaving 13 bases between. The CDR3 DNA is TGCGCCAGCAGTCCAAAGCTGGGGGACGAGCAGTACTTC. Residues: CASSPKLGDEQYF.

This clone was observed a single time. The chain is built from TRBV9 and TRBJ2-3; 7 bases line up with TRBD2. J lost 2 bases, V lost 3 bases, and 21 bases had no gene match. CDR1 SGDLS and CDR2 YYNGEE come from the germline V gene. The CDR3 runs to 20 residues. The CDR3 DNA sequence: TGTGCCAGCAGCGCTCGGACTAGTGGGGGGACTCTACCACCCACAGATACGCAGTATTTT. This gives the protein CASSARTSGGTLPPTDTQYF.

V and J are TRBV4-3 and TRBJ1-3, with D hard to call. Trimming removed 3 bases at V and 0 bases at J, with 9 bases between. The germline V gene encodes CDR1 LGHNA and CDR2 YSLEER. This CDR3 region has 15 residues. The CDR3 DNA reads as TGCGCCAGCAGCCAGTTAGCACTCTCTGGAAACACCATATATTTT. Its protein product is CASSQLALSGNTIYF.

The chain is built from TRBV9 and TRBJ2-1, with 7 bases lining up with TRBD1. From germline, CDR1 is SGDLS and CDR2 YYNGEE. Trimming cost V 5 bases and J 7 bases; bases outside gene matches: 9. The CDR3 runs 14 residues. The CDR3 nucleotides read TGTGCCAGCAGAGAACTGACAGGGCAGAATGAGCAGTTCTTC. This gives the protein CASRELTGQNEQFF.

The genes are TRBV5-6 and TRBJ1-5, with D unresolved. CDR3 length: 14 residues. Trimming shortened V by 0 bases and J by 5 bases, and 9 bases separated the two germline ends. Germline V gene data show CDR1 as SGHDT and CDR2 as YYEEEE. The CDR3 bases are TGTGCCAGCAGCTTGGCCTACAATTATCAGCCCCAGCATTTT. It yields the protein CASSLAYNYQPQHF.

The chain carries TRBV29-1 and TRBJ2-5, with D hard to call. The CDR3 is made up of 14 amino acids. Germline loops: CDR1 SQVTM, CDR2 ANQGSEA. Deletions cut 3 bases from V and 3 bases from J, with 14 bases between. CDR3 nucleotide sequence: TGCAGCGTTGACTTAGGACGGCTGAAAGAGACCCAGTACTTC. Protein sequence: CSVDLGRLKETQYF.

The V call is TRBV29-1, the J call TRBJ2-1; D not certain. Germline assignment: CDR1 SQVTM and CDR2 ANQGSEA. The CDR3 is 14 residues long. With 5 bases removed from V and 4 bases from J, the gap between germline ends came to 15 bases. The CDR3: CSVTPSQRYNEQFF. CDR3 nucleotides: TGCAGCGTTACCCCCTCCCAGCGTTACAATGAGCAGTTCTTC.

The V and J genes are TRBV28 and TRBJ2-2; 7 bases match TRBD1. Trimming removed 4 bases from V and 2 bases from J; junction bases left unmatched: 4. Germline V gene data show CDR1 as MDHEN and CDR2 as SYDVKM. The CDR3 is made up of 15 amino acids. The DNA of the CDR3 is TGTGCCAGCAGTTCTACAGGGGAAAACACCGGGGAGCTGTTTTTT. It encodes CASSSTGENTGELFF.

This clone was observed a single time. The chain combines TRBV5-1 with TRBJ2-5, with D tentatively TRBD1 (7 bases). CDR1 and CDR2 from the germline V gene are SGHRS and YFSETQ. CDR3 length equals 15 residues. V was trimmed by 1 base and J by 1 base, leaving 11 bases between them. The CDR3 DNA reads as TGCGCCAGCAGCTTGTGGAGGGGGCCCCAAGAGACCCAGTACTTC. Its translation: CASSLWRGPQETQYF.

The sample holds one count of this clone. The chain joins TRBV10-3 to TRBJ2-1; D is perhaps TRBD2 (5 bases). Between the trimmed V and J ends, which lost 7 bases and 7 bases, there was a span of 14 bases. Germline CDR1 is ENHRY and CDR2 is SYGVKD. This CDR3 comprises 13 residues. The CDR3 protein is CAITEGWNNEQFF. The CDR3 nucleotides read TGTGCCATCACCGAGGGTTGGAATAATGAGCAGTTCTTC.

The genes are TRBV11-3 and TRBJ1-1, with D unresolved. V was shortened by 1 base and J by 5 bases, with 8 bases between the two germline ends. The CDR3 is 13 residues long. Germline V gives CDR1 SGHNT, CDR2 YENEEA. CDR3 region: CASSLVGGTEAFF. DNA for the CDR3: TGTGCCAGCAGCTTAGTAGGCGGGACTGAAGCTTTCTTT.

This chain uses TRBV6-5 with TRBJ2-3; no firm D call. Per the germline V gene, CDR1 is MNHEY and CDR2 is SVGAGI. The CDR3 extends over 15 amino acids. V lost 2 bases to trimming and J lost 0 bases, with 9 bases between them. CDR3 sequence (DNA): TGTGCCAGCAGTTACGAAGGTTCTAGCACAGATACGCAGTATTTT. Its protein product is CASSYEGSSTDTQYF.

V and J are TRBV7-6 and TRBJ1-1; D gene uncertain. From germline, CDR1 is SGHVS and CDR2 FNYEAQ. V was shortened by 4 bases and J by 5 bases, with 11 bases between the two germline ends. This CDR3 is 13 amino acids long. The CDR3 spells CASSSPSVTEAFF. The CDR3 coding sequence is TGTGCCAGCAGCTCCCCGTCGGTAACTGAAGCTTTCTTT.

This clone was detected once. J is TRBJ2-1 and V is TRBV11-2, with D unclear. There are 15 residues in the CDR3. Germline lookup yields CDR1 SGHAT and CDR2 FQNNGV. Trimming removed 4 bases at V and 0 bases at J, with 10 bases between. CDR3 residues: CASSYLRSSYNEQFF. CDR3 nucleotides: TGTGCCAGCAGCTACCTGCGAAGCTCCTACAATGAGCAGTTCTTC. Together with reference TRBV11-2 and TRBJ2-1, the CDR3 gives the full variable domain: EAGVAQSPRYKIIEKRQSVAFWCNPISGHATLYWYQQILGQGPKLLIQFQNNGVVDDSQLPKDRFSAERLKGVDSTLKIQPAKLEDSAVYLCASSYLRSSYNEQFFGPGTRLTVL.

The chain couples TRBV15 to TRBJ1-1, with 8 bases that match TRBD1. V lost 1 base and J lost 8; bases outside the gene matches: 6. This CDR3 is built from 14 residues. Looked up from germline, CDR1 is LNHNV and CDR2 is YYDKDF (reference sequence). The CDR3 nucleotides read TGTGCCACCAGCAGAGTAACCGGACAGGGAGAAGCTTTCTTT. This codes for CATSRVTGQGEAFF.

The J gene is TRBJ2-3, the V gene TRBV7-9; no clear D. CDR1 and CDR2 (germline): SEHNR, FQNEAQ (reference sequence). The ends were cut back, 2 bases at V and 4 bases at J, with 4 bases in the middle. The length of the CDR3 is 12 residues. DNA of the CDR3: TGTGCCAGCAGCTTAAGGGCAGATACGCAGTATTTT. This encodes CASSLRADTQYF.

This chain links TRBV14 with TRBJ2-1, with a tentative D call TRBD2 (5 bases). This CDR3 is 16 amino acids long. The V and J ends lost 4 bases and 3 bases respectively, with 16 bases between them. Germline CDR1 is SGHDN and CDR2 is FVKESK. This CDR3 is CASSLRGIPIYNEQFF. In DNA form, the CDR3 reads TGTGCCAGCAGCCTCAGAGGGATTCCGATCTACAATGAGCAGTTCTTC.

The CDR3, as DNA: TGTGCCAGCAGCTCCGACAGGGAGTTAACTGAAGCTTTCTTT. Its protein is CASSSDRELTEAFF. The chain employs TRBV7-2 and TRBJ1-1; 7 bases are shared with TRBD1. The V segment lost 4 bases and the J segment 5 bases; nucleotides outside the gene matches: 7. The CDR3 is 14 amino acids. Per germline, CDR1 SGHTA and CDR2 FQGNSA.

This chain joins TRBV28 and TRBJ1-5; TRBD1 matches 7 bases. The length of the CDR3 is 17 residues. With V trimmed by 0 bases and J by 7 bases, 12 bases remained unmatched. Per germline, CDR1 MDHEN and CDR2 SYDVKM. CDR3 region: CASSLWGGKQGKQPQHF. For the CDR3, the DNA is TGTGCCAGCAGTTTATGGGGAGGTAAACAGGGGAAGCAGCCCCAGCATTTT.

The chain joins TRBV5-5 to TRBJ1-2; possible D gene TRBD1, 6 bases. CDR1 SGHKS and CDR2 YYEKEE come from the germline V gene (reference sequence). The CDR3 sequence is 12 residues long. V dropped 0 bases and J dropped 9 bases, with 9 bases sitting between them. DNA of the CDR3: TGTGCCAGCAGCTTGGAAGACAGGAGCTACACCTTC. This sequence encodes CASSLEDRSYTF.

In this sample, this clone turned up a few times. This rearrangement joins TRBV7-2 to TRBJ2-3; 11 bases are shared with TRBD2. Per the germline V gene, CDR1 is SGHTA and CDR2 is FQGNSA. The CDR3 extends over 16 amino acids. The ends lost 5 bases at V and 6 bases at J; junction bases unmatched: 10. CDR3 amino acids: CASSHSGLAAGDTQYF. DNA of the CDR3: TGTGCCAGCAGCCATTCGGGACTAGCGGCCGGCGATACGCAGTATTTT.

This chain connects TRBV19 to TRBJ2-5, with D maybe TRBD1 (5 bases). V lost 5 bases and J 1 base, leaving 14 bases between the germline ends. Germline-derived CDR1 and CDR2 are LNHDA and SQIVND (reference sequence). The CDR3 is made up of 15 amino acids. The CDR3: CASSPTRVVQETQYF. Here the CDR3 DNA reads TGTGCCAGTAGTCCTACCAGGGTCGTCCAAGAGACCCAGTACTTC. Full variable domain (rest looked up from reference TRBV19 and TRBJ2-5): DGGITQSPKYLFRKEGQNVTLSCEQNLNHDAMYWYRQDPGQGLRLIYYSQIVNDFQKGDIAEGYSVSREKKESFPLTVTSAQKNPTAFYLCASSPTRVVQETQYFGPGTRLLVL.

This sequence joins TRBV5-5 and TRBJ1-1; D possibly corresponds to TRBD1 (6 bases). From germline, CDR1 is SGHKS and CDR2 YYEKEE (reference sequence). The CDR3 length is 15 residues. V lost 0 bases and J 2 bases, leaving 11 bases between the germline ends. The CDR3 bases are TGTGCCAGCAGCTTGGTCTCCGGGGGCAACACTGAAGCTTTCTTT. Amino acid sequence: CASSLVSGGNTEAFF.

V gene TRBV10-3 combines with J gene TRBJ1-2, with TRBD1 matching over 8 bases. The CDR3 is made up of 14 amino acids. Germline V gene sequence: CDR1 ENHRY, CDR2 SYGVKD. V was clipped by 6 bases and J by 8 bases; unmatched bases: 11. The CDR3 sequence: CAIRTTDRDGGYTF. DNA of the CDR3: TGTGCCATCAGGACCACGGACAGGGATGGCGGCTACACCTTC.

J is TRBJ2-6 and V is TRBV7-2; D remains ambiguous. The CDR3 is 16 amino acids. Per the germline V gene, CDR1 is SGHTA and CDR2 is FQGNSA. The V end was cut by 1 base, the J end by 0 bases, with 7 bases between. The CDR3 is CASSLDGSSGANVLTF. The CDR3 nucleotides are TGTGCCAGCAGCTTAGACGGGTCCTCTGGGGCCAACGTCCTGACTTTC.

The chain has TRBV6-5 and TRBJ2-7; D may be TRBD1 (6 bases). The length of the CDR3 is 13 residues. Germline V lookup: CDR1 MNHEY, CDR2 SVGAGI. The germline V and J ends were trimmed by 4 bases and 7 bases, with 14 bases remaining between them. CDR3 coding DNA: TGTGCCAGCAGTTTTTCACAGGGTTGGGAGCAGTACTTC. Its protein is CASSFSQGWEQYF.

The rearrangement links TRBV9 to TRBJ1-2; TRBD1 matches at 8 bases. CDR1 and CDR2 from the germline V gene are SGDLS and YYNGEE. The trim removed 3 bases at V and 1 base at J, leaving 8 bases unmatched. This CDR3 has 16 residues. CDR3 nucleotides: TGTGCCAGCAGCGCGAGGACAGGGAACATTAACTATGGCTACACCTTC. This encodes CASSARTGNINYGYTF. Supplemented by reference TRBV9 and TRBJ1-2, the full variable domain reads DSGVTQTPKHLITATGQRVTLRCSPRSGDLSVYWYQQSLDQGLQFLIQYYNGEERAKGNILERFSAQQFPDLHSELNLSSLELGDSALYFCASSARTGNINYGYTFGSGTRLTVV.

The chain joins TRBV6-1 to TRBJ1-2; 8 positions match TRBD1. There are 13 residues in the CDR3. The V and J ends lost 7 bases and 8 bases, in that order; junction bases with no gene match: 9. Germline-derived CDR1 and CDR2 are MNHNS and SASEGT. CDR3 sequence reads: CASTPQDRAGYTF. The CDR3 DNA follows: TGTGCCAGCACCCCTCAGGACAGGGCGGGCTACACCTTC.

This rearrangement joins TRBV23-1 to TRBJ1-5; TRBD1 is a possible D gene (5 bases). TRBV23-1 is placed among ORFs of uncertain function. V dropped 4 bases and J dropped 0 bases, with 13 bases sitting between them. This CDR3 contains 16 residues. The CDR3 DNA is TGCGCCAGCAGTCCCCAGACAGAAGATAGCAATCAGCCCCAGCATTTT. Protein sequence: CASSPQTEDSNQPQHF.

The rearrangement joins TRBV6-5 to TRBJ1-2; D ambiguous. The germline V gene has CDR1 MNHEY and CDR2 SVGAGI. The CDR3 loop spans 11 amino acids. The ends were cut back, 7 bases at V and 1 base at J, with 4 bases in the middle. The chain's CDR3 is CASTGNYGYTF. Written as DNA, the CDR3 is TGTGCCAGCACGGGTAACTATGGCTACACCTTC.

A remark on this clone: A junction boundary mismatches the germline segment, possibly from a read error. The gene calls are TRBV5-1 and TRBJ2-1; D uncertain. CDR3 length equals 13 residues. The V gene's germline CDR1 is SGHRS and CDR2 YFSETQ. CDR3 bases: TGCGCCAGCAGCTTCTTGGGTCCAGAAGATTCGCTCTTC. This codes for CASSFLGPEDSLF.